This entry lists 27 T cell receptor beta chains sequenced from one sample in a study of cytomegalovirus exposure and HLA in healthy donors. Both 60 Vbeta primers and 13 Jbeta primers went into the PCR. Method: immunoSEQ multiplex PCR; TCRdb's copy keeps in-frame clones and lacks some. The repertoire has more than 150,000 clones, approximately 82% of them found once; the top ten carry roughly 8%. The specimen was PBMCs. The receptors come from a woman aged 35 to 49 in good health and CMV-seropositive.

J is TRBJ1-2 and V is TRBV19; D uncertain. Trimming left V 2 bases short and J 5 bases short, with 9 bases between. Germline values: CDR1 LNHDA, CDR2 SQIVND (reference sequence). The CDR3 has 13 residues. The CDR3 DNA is TGTGCCAGTAGTATACCCGGAGTGTATGGCTACACCTTC. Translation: CASSIPGVYGYTF.

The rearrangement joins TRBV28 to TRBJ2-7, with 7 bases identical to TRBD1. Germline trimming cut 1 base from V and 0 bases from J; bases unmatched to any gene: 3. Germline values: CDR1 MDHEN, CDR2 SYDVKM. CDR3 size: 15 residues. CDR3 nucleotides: TGTGCCAGCAGTTTATATCGGGACAGCTCCTACGAGCAGTACTTC. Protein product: CASSLYRDSSYEQYF.

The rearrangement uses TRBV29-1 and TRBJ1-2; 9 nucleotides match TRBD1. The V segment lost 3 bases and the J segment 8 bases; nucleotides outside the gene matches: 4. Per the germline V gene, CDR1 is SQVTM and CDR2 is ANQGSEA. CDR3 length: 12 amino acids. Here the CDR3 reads CSVEGQGGGYTF. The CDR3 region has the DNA TGCAGCGTTGAGGGACAGGGTGGAGGCTACACCTTC. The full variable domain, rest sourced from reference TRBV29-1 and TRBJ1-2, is SAVISQKPSRDICQRGTSLTIQCQVDSQVTMMFWYRQQPGQSLTLIATANQGSEATYESGFVIDKFPISRPNLTFSTLTVSNMSPEDSSIYLCSVEGQGGGYTFGSGTRLTVV.

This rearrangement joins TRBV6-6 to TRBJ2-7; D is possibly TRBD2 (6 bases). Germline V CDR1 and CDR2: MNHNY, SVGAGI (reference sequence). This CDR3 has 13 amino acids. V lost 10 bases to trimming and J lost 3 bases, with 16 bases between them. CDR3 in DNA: TGTGCCACCCACCGGAGGGAAGGCTACGAGCAGTACTTC. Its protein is CATHRREGYEQYF.

DNA of the CDR3: TGTGCCAGCAGCTTAAGGATCCTGACTAGCGGGAGTGGGGAGCAGTACTTC. The encoded protein is CASSLRILTSGSGEQYF. This sequence joins TRBV28 and TRBJ2-7; TRBD2 matches 12 bases. Germline lookup yields CDR1 MDHEN and CDR2 SYDVKM. J was trimmed by 7 bases and V by 6 bases; bases with no gene match: 16. CDR3 length: 17 amino acids.

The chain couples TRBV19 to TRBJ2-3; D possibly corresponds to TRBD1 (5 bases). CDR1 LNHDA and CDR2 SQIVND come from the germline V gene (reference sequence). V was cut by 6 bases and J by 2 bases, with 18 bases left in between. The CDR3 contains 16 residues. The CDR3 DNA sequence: TGTGCCAGTAGACCCCTGGGGCAGGTTATCACAGATACGCAGTATTTT. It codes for CASRPLGQVITDTQYF.

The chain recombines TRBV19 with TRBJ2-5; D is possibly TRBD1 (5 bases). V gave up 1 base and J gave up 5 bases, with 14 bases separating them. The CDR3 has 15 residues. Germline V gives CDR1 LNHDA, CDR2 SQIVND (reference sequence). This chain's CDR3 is CASSIGQFSLETQYF. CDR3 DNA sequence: TGTGCCAGTAGTATAGGACAGTTCTCCCTTGAGACCCAGTACTTC.

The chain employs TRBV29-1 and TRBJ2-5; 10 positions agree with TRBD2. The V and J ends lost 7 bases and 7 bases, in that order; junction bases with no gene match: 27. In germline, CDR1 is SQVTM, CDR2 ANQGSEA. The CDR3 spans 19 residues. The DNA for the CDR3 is TGCAGCGCCTCCTCTGGGGGGGGACTAGCGCTTTCCCCGTTGCGGACCCAGTACTTC. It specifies CSASSGGGLALSPLRTQYF. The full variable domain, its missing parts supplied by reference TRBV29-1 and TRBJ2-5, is SAVISQKPSRDICQRGTSLTIQCQVDSQVTMMFWYRQQPGQSLTLIATANQGSEATYESGFVIDKFPISRPNLTFSTLTVSNMSPEDSSIYLCSASSGGGLALSPLRTQYFGPGTRLLVL.

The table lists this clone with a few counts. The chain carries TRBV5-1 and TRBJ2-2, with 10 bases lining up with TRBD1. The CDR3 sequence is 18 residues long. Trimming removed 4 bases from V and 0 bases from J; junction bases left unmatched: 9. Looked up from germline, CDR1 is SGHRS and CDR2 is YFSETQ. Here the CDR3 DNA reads TGCGCCAGCAGCCTCTGGACAGGGGGGGGTACGAACACCGGGGAGCTGTTTTTT. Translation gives CASSLWTGGGTNTGELFF.

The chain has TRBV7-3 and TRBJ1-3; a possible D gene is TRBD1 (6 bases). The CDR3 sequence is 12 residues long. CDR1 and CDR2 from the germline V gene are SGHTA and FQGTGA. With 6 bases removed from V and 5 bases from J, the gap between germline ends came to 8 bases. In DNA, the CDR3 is TGTGCCAGCAGTAGGGACAGAAACACCATATATTTT. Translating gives CASSRDRNTIYF. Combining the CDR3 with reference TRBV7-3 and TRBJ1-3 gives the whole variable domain GAGVSQTPSNKVTEKGKYVELRCDPISGHTALYWYRQSLGQGPEFLIYFQGTGAADDSGLPNDRFFAVRPEGSVSTLKIQRTERGDSAVYLCASSRDRNTIYFGEGSWLTVV.

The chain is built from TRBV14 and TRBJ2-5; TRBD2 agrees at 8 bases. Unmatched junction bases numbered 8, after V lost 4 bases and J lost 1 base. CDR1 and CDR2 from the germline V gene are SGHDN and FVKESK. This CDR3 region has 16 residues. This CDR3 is CASSLGGAGGQETQYF. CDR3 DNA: TGTGCCAGCAGCCTCGGAGGGGCGGGAGGCCAAGAGACCCAGTACTTC.

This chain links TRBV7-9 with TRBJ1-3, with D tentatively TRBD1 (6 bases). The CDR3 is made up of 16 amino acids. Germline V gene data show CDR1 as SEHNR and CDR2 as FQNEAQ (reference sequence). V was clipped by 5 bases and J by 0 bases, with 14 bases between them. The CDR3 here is CASSPGRQVSGNTIYF. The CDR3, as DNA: TGTGCCAGCAGCCCAGGCCGACAGGTCTCTGGAAACACCATATATTTT.

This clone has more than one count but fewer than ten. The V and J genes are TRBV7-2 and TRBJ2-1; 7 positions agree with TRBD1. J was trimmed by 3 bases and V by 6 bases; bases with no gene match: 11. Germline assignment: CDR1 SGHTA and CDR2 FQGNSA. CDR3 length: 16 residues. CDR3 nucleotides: TGTGCCAGCAGGGCACGCCCGGGACAGAGCTACAATGAGCAGTTCTTC. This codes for CASRARPGQSYNEQFF. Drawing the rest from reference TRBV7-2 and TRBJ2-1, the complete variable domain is GAGVSQSPSNKVTEKGKDVELRCDPISGHTALYWYRQSLGQGLEFLIYFQGNSAPDKSGLPSDRFSAERTGGSVSTLTIQRTQQEDSAVYLCASRARPGQSYNEQFFGPGTRLTVL.

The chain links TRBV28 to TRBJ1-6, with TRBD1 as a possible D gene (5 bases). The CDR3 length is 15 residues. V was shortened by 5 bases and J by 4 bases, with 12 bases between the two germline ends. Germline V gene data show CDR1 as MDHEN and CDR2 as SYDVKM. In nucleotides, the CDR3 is TGTGCCAGCAGTCCAAGACAGTTATATAATTCACCCCTCCACTTT. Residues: CASSPRQLYNSPLHF. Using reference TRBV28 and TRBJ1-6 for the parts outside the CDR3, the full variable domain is DVKVTQSSRYLVKRTGEKVFLECVQDMDHENMFWYRQDPGLGLRLIYFSYDVKMKEKGDIPEGYSVSREKKERFSLILESASTNQTSMYLCASSPRQLYNSPLHFGNGTRLTVT.

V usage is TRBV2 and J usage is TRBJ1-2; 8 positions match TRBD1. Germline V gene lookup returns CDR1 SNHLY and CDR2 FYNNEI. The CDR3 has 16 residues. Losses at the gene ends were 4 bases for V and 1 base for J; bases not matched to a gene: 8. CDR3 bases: TGTGCCAGCAGTGCGGGTCCAGGGGGCAGTAACTATGGCTACACCTTC. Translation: CASSAGPGGSNYGYTF. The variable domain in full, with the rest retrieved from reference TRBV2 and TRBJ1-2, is EPEVTQTPSHQVTQMGQEVILRCVPISNHLYFYWYRQILGQKVEFLVSFYNNEISEKSEIFDDQFSVERPDGSNFTLKIRSTKLEDSAMYFCASSAGPGGSNYGYTFGSGTRLTVV.

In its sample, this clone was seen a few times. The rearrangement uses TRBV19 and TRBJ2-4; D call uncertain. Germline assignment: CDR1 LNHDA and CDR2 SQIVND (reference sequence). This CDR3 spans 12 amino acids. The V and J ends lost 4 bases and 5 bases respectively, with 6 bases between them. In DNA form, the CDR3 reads TGTGCCAGTAGTAACAGACAAAACATTCAGTACTTC. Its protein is CASSNRQNIQYF.

The CDR3 DNA reads as TGTGCCAGCTCGCGGGAGAATGAGCAGTTCTTC. It is translated as CASSRENEQFF. This chain uses TRBV11-3 with TRBJ2-1; 7 bases fit TRBD2. J was trimmed by 7 bases and V by 8 bases; bases with no gene match: 2. Germline V gene lookup returns CDR1 SGHNT and CDR2 YENEEA. The CDR3 sequence is 11 residues long.

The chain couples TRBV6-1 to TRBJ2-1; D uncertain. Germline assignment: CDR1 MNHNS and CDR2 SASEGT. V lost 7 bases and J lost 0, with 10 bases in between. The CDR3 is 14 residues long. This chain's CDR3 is CASTPGISYNEQFF. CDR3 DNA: TGTGCCAGCACGCCGGGTATCTCCTACAATGAGCAGTTCTTC.

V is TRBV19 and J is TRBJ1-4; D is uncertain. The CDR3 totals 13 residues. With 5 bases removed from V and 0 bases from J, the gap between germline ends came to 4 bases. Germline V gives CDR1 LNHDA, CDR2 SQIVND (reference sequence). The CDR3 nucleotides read TGTGCCAGTAGTTCGTCAACTAATGAAAAACTGTTTTTT. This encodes CASSSSTNEKLFF.

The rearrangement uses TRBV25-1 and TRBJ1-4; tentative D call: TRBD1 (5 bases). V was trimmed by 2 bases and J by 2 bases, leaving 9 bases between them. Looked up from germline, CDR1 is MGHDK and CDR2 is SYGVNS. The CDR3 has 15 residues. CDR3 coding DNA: TGTGCCAGCAGTGAAGGCGGGGCGACTAATGAAAAACTGTTTTTT. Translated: CASSEGGATNEKLFF.

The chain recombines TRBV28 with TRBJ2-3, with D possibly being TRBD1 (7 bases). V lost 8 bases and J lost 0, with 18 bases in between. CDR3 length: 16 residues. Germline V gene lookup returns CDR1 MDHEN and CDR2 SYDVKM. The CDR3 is CASAQGGVGSTDTQYF. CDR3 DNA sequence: TGTGCCAGCGCGCAGGGGGGAGTCGGTAGCACAGATACGCAGTATTTT.

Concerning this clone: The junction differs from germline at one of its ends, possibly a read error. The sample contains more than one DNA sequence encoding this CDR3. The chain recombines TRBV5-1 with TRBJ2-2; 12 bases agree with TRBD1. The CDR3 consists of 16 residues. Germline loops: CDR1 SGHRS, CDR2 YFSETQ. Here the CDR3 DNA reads TGCGCCAGCAGCGAGGGACAGGGGGCTCGTACCGGGGAGCTATTTTTT. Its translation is CASSEGQGARTGELFF.

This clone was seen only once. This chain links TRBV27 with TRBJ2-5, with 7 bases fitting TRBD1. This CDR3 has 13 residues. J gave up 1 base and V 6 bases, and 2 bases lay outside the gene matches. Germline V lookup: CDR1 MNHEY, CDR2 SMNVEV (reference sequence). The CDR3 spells CASRTGLQETQYF. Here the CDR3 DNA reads TGTGCCAGCAGGACAGGGCTCCAAGAGACCCAGTACTTC.

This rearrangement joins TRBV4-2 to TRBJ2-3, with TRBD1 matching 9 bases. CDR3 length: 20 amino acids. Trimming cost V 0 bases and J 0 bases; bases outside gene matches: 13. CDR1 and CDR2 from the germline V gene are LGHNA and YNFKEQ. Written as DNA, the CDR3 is TGTGCCAGCAGCCAAGATTGGACAGGGGTGAAATATACTAGCACAGATACGCAGTATTTT. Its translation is CASSQDWTGVKYTSTDTQYF.

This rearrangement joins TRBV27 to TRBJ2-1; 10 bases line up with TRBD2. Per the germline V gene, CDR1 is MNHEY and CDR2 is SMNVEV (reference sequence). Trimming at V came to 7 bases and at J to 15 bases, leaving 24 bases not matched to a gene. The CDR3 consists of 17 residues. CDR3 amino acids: CASTKTPDLAGVNGRFF. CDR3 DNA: TGTGCCAGCACCAAAACCCCAGATCTAGCGGGAGTGAATGGGCGGTTCTTC.

For the CDR3, the DNA is TGCAGCGTTGAGGCTCAGGATGAAGCTTTCTTT. Its protein product is CSVEAQDEAFF. J is TRBJ1-1 and V is TRBV29-1; D ambiguous. Germline assignment: CDR1 SQVTM and CDR2 ANQGSEA. The ends were cut back, 3 bases at V and 7 bases at J, with 9 bases in the middle. This CDR3 is 11 amino acids long.

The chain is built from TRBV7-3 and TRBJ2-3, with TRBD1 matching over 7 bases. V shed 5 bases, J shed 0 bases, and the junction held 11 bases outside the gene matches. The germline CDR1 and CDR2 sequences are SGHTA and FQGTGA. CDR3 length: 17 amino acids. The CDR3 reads CASSINGQAGSTDTQYF. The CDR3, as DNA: TGTGCCAGCAGCATAAACGGACAGGCGGGTAGCACAGATACGCAGTATTTT.